These T cell receptor beta chains were read from a single sample in a study of beta chain features in type 1 diabetes. Generated by immunoSEQ multiplex PCR, the TCRdb table keeps only in-frame clones and is missing some. The sample contains roughly 240,000 clones, around an eighth of which appear only once. Sequenced input: naive CD4+ T cells from blood. The receptor set was obtained from a woman aged 40-49 years in good health. The CDR3 runs from the conserved cysteine through the conserved F or W. A D gene is named only where the DNA matches it firmly. Only some rows state a clone size, as once, few, many or a class for expanded clones.

TRBV10-2	TRBJ1-6	.	TRBD1	TGCGCCAGCTGGCAAGTTGGGCAGGGGGCTTATTCACCCCTCCACTTT	CASWQVGQGAYSPLHF
TRBV9	TRBJ1-6	few	TRBD1	TGTGCCAGCAGCGCGACAGGGACCATCTCACCCCTCCACTTT	CASSATGTISPLHF
TRBV4-3	TRBJ1-2	.	TRBD1	TGCGCCAGCAGCCAAGCATTGGACAGGCGCTATGGCTACACCTTC	CASSQALDRRYGYTF
TRBV11-2	TRBJ2-1	.	TRBD2	TGTGCCAGCAGTCGCACTAGCGGGTCGCGGGGTGAGCAGTTCTTC	CASSRTSGSRGEQFF
TRBV6-1	TRBJ2-3	.	.	TGTGCCAGCACGGACATCGAAGGTTCAGATACGCAGTATTTT	CASTDIEGSDTQYF
TRBV11-2	TRBJ2-5	.	TRBD2	TGTGCCAGCAGCCCCCCGGGGAGGGGAGGCGAGACCCAGTACTTC	CASSPPGRGGETQYF
TRBV28	TRBJ1-2	few	.	TGTGCCAGCGGCGGGGTGGACTATGGCTACACCTTC	CASGGVDYGYTF
TRBV6-6	TRBJ1-5	.	TRBD1	TGTGCCAGCAGTCCTACAGGGGCGAACAATCAGCCCCAGCATTTT	CASSPTGANNQPQHF
TRBV4-1	TRBJ2-1	few	.	TGCGCCAGCAGTCAACCCCGGTACCGGCAGTTCTTC	CASSQPRYRQFF
TRBV7-9	TRBJ2-5	once	.	TGTGCCAGCAGCTTCAGGGATGGCGCGACCCAGTACTTC	CASSFRDGATQYF
TRBV7-7	TRBJ2-3	.	TRBD2	TGTGCTAGCAGCGCCACCGGGACTAGCTCCGATACGCAGTATTTT	CASSATGTSSDTQYF
TRBV18	TRBJ1-5	few	.	TGTGCCAGCTCCCGGACAGGCAATCAGCCCCAGCATTTT	CASSRTGNQPQHF
TRBV19	TRBJ2-7	.	TRBD1	TGTGCCAGTAGACCCGGGACAGCGGACGACTACGAGCAGTACTTC	CASRPGTADDYEQYF
TRBV7-9	TRBJ1-2	few	.	TGTGCCACCCCGCCGGTGGCTAACTATGGCTACACCTTC	CATPPVANYGYTF
TRBV9	TRBJ1-1	few	TRBD1	TGTGCCAGCAGCGTCGGGTCAGGGGGCGCCCCCACTGAAGCTTTCTTT	CASSVGSGGAPTEAFF
TRBV5-1	TRBJ2-7	.	.	TGCGCCAGCAGACCTGCCAGGGGCGAGACCTACGAGCAGTACTTC	CASRPARGETYEQYF
TRBV5-1	TRBJ1-1	.	TRBD1	TGCGCCAGCAGCTTGGGAGGGGGCGATGGCACTGAAGCTTTCTTT	CASSLGGGDGTEAFF
TRBV29-1	TRBJ2-1	many	.	TGCAGCGCAGGGGAGATCAGGGATGAGCAGTTCTTC	CSAGEIRDEQFF
TRBV5-1	TRBJ2-7	few	.	TGCGCCAGCAGCTTGGAACCTAATGGCTACGAGCAGTACTTC	CASSLEPNGYEQYF
TRBV27	TRBJ2-2	.	TRBD2	TGTGCCAGCAGTTTCCTAGCGGGGGTAACCGGGGAGCTGTTTTTT	CASSFLAGVTGELFF
TRBV10-3	TRBJ2-7	.	.	TGTGCCATCAGTGGCGGGAAGAGCTCCTACGAGCAGTACTTC	CAISGGKSSYEQYF
TRBV5-8	TRBJ2-2	few	TRBD1	TGTGCCAGCAGCTTGGTATCGCGACAGGGGAGAGGCACCGGGGAGCTGTTTTTT	CASSLVSRQGRGTGELFF
TRBV29-1	TRBJ1-2	few	TRBD1	TGCAGCGCTGAGAGCGGGACAGGGGGCGGGTATGGCTACACCTTC	CSAESGTGGGYGYTF
TRBV11-2	TRBJ1-6	.	.	TGTGCCAGCAGCCGGACCGTCACAGGGTTTAATTCACCCCTCCACTTT	CASSRTVTGFNSPLHF
TRBV5-4	TRBJ2-1	few	TRBD2	TGTGCCAGCAGCTCCCGACTAGCGGGGAAACGGTCCAATGAGCAGTTCTTC	CASSSRLAGKRSNEQFF
TRBV2	TRBJ2-7	few	TRBD1	TGTGCCACCGGACAGGGGAGTACCTACGAGCAGTACTTC	CATGQGSTYEQYF
TRBV6-5	TRBJ2-5	few	TRBD1	TGTGCCAGCAGTCGTGACAGGGGGGAGACCCAGTACTTC	CASSRDRGETQYF
TRBV25-1	TRBJ2-7	.	TRBD2	TGTGCCAGCAGTAGGCTAGCGGGGGACGAGCAGTACTTC	CASSRLAGDEQYF
TRBV7-8	TRBJ2-1	few	.	TGTGCCAGCAGCTTTCTGGGGCGCGCTAGAAATGAGCAGTTCTTC	CASSFLGRARNEQFF
TRBV10-1	TRBJ2-3	few	.	TGCGCCAGCAGTGAGCCGACAGGCACAGATACGCAGTATTTT	CASSEPTGTDTQYF
TRBV5-1	TRBJ2-7	.	TRBD1	TGCGCCAGCCGAAAGACAGGGGCCCACGAGCAGTACTTC	CASRKTGAHEQYF
TRBV5-1	TRBJ2-5	few	.	TGCGCCAGCAGCTTGACTCCCCAGGGGGAGACCCAGTACTTC	CASSLTPQGETQYF
TRBV9	TRBJ2-3	.	TRBD2	TGTGCCAGCAGCGCCTTTCTAACTAGCGGGGACACAGATACGCAGTATTTT	CASSAFLTSGDTDTQYF
TRBV2	TRBJ2-7	.	.	TGTGCCAGCAGCCCAGAATACGAGCAGTACTTC	CASSPEYEQYF
TRBV5-1	TRBJ2-1	few	.	TGCGCCAGCAGCTTGTCCCGGGGGGCTTACTACAATGAGCAGTTCTTC	CASSLSRGAYYNEQFF
TRBV7-2	TRBJ2-6	few	TRBD2	TGTGCCAGCAGCTTGACTAGCGGGGAGCACTCTGGGGCCAACGTCCTGACTTTC	CASSLTSGEHSGANVLTF
TRBV6-5	TRBJ2-5	few	.	TGTGCCAGCAGTTACTCCTACGGGGGACAAGAGACCCAGTACTTC	CASSYSYGGQETQYF
TRBV12-5	TRBJ1-5	few	TRBD1	TGTGCTAGTGACGCCCGAGGTGTAGGGGGCACCCCCCAGCATTTT	CASDARGVGGTPQHF
TRBV19	TRBJ1-1	.	.	TGTGCCAGTAGTATGCAGGAGGGCACTGAAGCTTTCTTT	CASSMQEGTEAFF
TRBV5-6	TRBJ1-5	.	.	TGTGCCAGCAGCTGGTCAGGGGCGCAGCCCCAGCATTTT	CASSWSGAQPQHF
TRBV27	TRBJ2-3	.	.	TGTGCCAGCAGTTTATTGGGCGTCACAGATACGCAGTATTTT	CASSLLGVTDTQYF
TRBV5-4	TRBJ2-5	.	.	TGTGCCAGCAGCTTAGCCAGCGGAGAGACCCAGTACTTC	CASSLASGETQYF
TRBV5-1	TRBJ2-2	few	.	TGCGCCAGCAGCCCAGACACCGGGGAGCTGTTTTTT	CASSPDTGELFF
TRBV6-5	TRBJ2-4	few	.	TGTGCCACCAACCCCCCGGTCGACATTCAGTACTTC	CATNPPVDIQYF
TRBV19	TRBJ2-2	.	TRBD1	TGTGCCAGTAGGATCCGGGACAGACCCACCGGGGAGCTGTTTTTT	CASRIRDRPTGELFF
TRBV7-2	TRBJ2-5	.	.	TGTGCCAGCAGCCGGGGGTTAGGCCGGCCAGGAGAGACCCAGTACTTC	CASSRGLGRPGETQYF
TRBV6-4	TRBJ1-5	.	.	TGTGCCAGCAGTGACTGGACACGCAATCAGCCCCAGCATTTT	CASSDWTRNQPQHF
TRBV10-3	TRBJ2-7	.	.	TGTGCCACAGGGGTCGTAGCCCCCCAGGGTACCTACGAGCAGTACTTC	CATGVVAPQGTYEQYF
TRBV12-5	TRBJ2-3	.	TRBD1	TGTGCTAGTGGTAACAGGGGTTCCACAGATACGCAGTATTTT	CASGNRGSTDTQYF
TRBV5-1	TRBJ1-2	.	TRBD1	TGCGCCAGCAGCATTGACAGGGGAACCGCTGGCTACACCTTC	CASSIDRGTAGYTF
TRBV4-3	TRBJ1-2	few	TRBD1	TGCGCCAGCAGCCAAGGGGACAGGGAGGCTAACTATGGCTACACCTTC	CASSQGDREANYGYTF
TRBV4-1	TRBJ1-5	many	.	TGCGCCAGCAGCCAAGTTTTAACAACGCGGGCCCAGCATTTT	CASSQVLTTRAQHF
TRBV5-1	TRBJ2-4	.	.	TGCGCCAGCAGCCTTATCGGGACACCGTTAGCCAAAAACATTCAGTACTTC	CASSLIGTPLAKNIQYF
TRBV29-1	TRBJ1-1	few	TRBD1	TGCAGCGTGGCCCGACGGGACAGGGGGGTGGCTTTCTTT	CSVARRDRGVAFF
TRBV25-1	TRBJ1-2	.	.	TGTGCCAGCAGTTCCGCGGGGCCGAGTCCCTACACCTTC	CASSSAGPSPYTF
TRBV7-9	TRBJ2-1	.	TRBD2	TGTGCCAGCAGATATACGGGACTAGCGGGGGAGGGATCCTACAATGAGCAGTTCTTC	CASRYTGLAGEGSYNEQFF